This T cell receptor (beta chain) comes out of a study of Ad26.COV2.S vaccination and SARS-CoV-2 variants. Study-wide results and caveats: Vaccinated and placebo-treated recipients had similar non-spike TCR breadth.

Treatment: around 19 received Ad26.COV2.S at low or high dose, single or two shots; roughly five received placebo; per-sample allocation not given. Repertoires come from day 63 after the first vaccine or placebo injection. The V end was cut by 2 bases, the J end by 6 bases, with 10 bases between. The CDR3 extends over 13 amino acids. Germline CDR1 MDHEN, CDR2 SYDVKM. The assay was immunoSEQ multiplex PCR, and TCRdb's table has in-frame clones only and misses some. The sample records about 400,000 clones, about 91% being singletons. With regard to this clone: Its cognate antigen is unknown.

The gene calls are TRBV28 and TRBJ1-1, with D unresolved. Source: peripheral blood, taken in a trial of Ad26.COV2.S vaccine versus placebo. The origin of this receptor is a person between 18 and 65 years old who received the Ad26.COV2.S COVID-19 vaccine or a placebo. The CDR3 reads CASSLSLEAEAFF. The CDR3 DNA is TGTGCCAGCAGTTTAAGCCTTGAGGCTGAAGCTTTCTTT.